This TCR beta chain comes out of a study of T cells in Graves' hyperthyroidism and ophthalmopathy. In germline, CDR1 is MGHRA, CDR2 YSYEKL. This CDR3 has 14 amino acids. The trim removed 2 bases at V and 5 bases at J, leaving 3 bases unmatched. The table lists this clonotype with many counts. Amplified regions were TCR beta CDR3 sequences from RNA transcripts. First-round RT-PCR of the TCR CDR3 relied on the HTBI primer set. MiXCR, run by TCRdb on the multiplex PCR reads, gives a single entry per CDR3 protein. Among 540,000 or so distinct CDR3 sequences, approximately 44% were seen once, and the ten largest hold around 17%.

The sequence was collected from an adult woman with Graves' disease, either hyperthyroidism or ophthalmopathy (not recorded which). The sample consisted of peripheral blood or thyroid tissue (not recorded which). This rearrangement joins TRBV4-1 to TRBJ2-7; TRBD2 agrees at 10 bases. The CDR3 nucleotides read TGCGCCAGCAGCCAACTAGCGGGAGTAAACGAGCAGTACTTC. Translated: CASSQLAGVNEQYF.